This TCR beta chain was documented in a study of T-cell reconstitution after alpha-beta-depleted transplantation in children. V dropped 5 bases and J dropped 6 bases, with 8 bases sitting between them. The length of the CDR3 is 12 residues. CDR1 SEHNR and CDR2 FQNEAQ come from the germline V gene (reference sequence). This clonotype was seen a handful of times. Unique molecular identifiers were used in preparing the TCRbeta library. TCRdb reprocessed the PCR reads with MiXCR, giving one entry per CDR3 protein. Among some 340,000 distinct CDR3 sequences, under 13% were seen once, and the ten largest hold around 2.3%.

The sample consisted of PBMCs from the stem cell graft donor, taken from the stem cell graft. The genes are TRBV7-9 and TRBJ1-5, with D uncertain. This clonotype was sampled from a human donor who donated a stem cell graft to a child with acute lymphoblastic leukemia. The CDR3 is CASSPVAQPQHF. DNA for the CDR3: TGTGCCAGCAGCCCCGTGGCTCAGCCCCAGCATTTT.